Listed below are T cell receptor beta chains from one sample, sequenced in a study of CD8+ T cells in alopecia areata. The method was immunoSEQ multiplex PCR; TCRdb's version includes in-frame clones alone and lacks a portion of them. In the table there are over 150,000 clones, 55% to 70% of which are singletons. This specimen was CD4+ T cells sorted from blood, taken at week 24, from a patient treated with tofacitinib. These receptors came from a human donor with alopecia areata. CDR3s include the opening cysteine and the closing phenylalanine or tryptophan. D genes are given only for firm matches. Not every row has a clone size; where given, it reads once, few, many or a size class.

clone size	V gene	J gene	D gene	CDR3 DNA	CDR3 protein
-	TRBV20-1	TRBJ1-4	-	TGCAGTGCTAGCGGGGGAGAAAAACTGTTTTTT	CSASGGEKLFF
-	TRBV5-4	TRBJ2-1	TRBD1	TGTGCCAGCAGGGACAGGGGCACCTACAATGAGCAGTTCTTC	CASRDRGTYNEQFF
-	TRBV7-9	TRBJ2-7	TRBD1	TGTGCCAGCAGCTACCGGGACAGGGGCGACGAGCAGTACTTC	CASSYRDRGDEQYF
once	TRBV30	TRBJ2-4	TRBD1	TGTGCCTGGAGTGTAAAGGGGGCTTGGGCCAAAAACATTCAGTACTTC	CAWSVKGAWAKNIQYF
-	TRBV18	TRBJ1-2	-	TGTGCCAGCTCACCCCGGACGGCTGCTAACTATGGCTACACCTTC	CASSPRTAANYGYTF
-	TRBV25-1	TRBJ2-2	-	TGTGCCAGCAGTGAAACCGGGATGATCAGCACCGGGGAGCTGTTTTTT	CASSETGMISTGELFF
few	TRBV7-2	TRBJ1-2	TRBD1	TGTGCCAGCAGACCTACGGGGACAGGGGATCGGGGCTACACCTTC	CASRPTGTGDRGYTF
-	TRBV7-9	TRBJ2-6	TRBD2	TGTGCCAGCAGCTTATTAGCGGGGGGAAGCCTGAGGGCCAACGTCCTGACTTTC	CASSLLAGGSLRANVLTF
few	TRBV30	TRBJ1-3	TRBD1	TGTGCCTGGAGTCAGGGGGCAGCCGGAAACACCATATATTTT	CAWSQGAAGNTIYF
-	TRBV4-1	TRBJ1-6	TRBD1	TGCGCCAGCAGTAGGACAGGGGATGATTCACCCCTCCACTTT	CASSRTGDDSPLHF
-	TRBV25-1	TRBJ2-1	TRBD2	TGTGCCAGCTCCCCACTAGCGGGATCCTACAATGAGCAGTTCTTC	CASSPLAGSYNEQFF
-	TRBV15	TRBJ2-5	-	TGTGCCACCAGCAGGGACGGACAGATAGAGACCCAGTACTTC	CATSRDGQIETQYF
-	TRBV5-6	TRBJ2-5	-	TGTGCCAGCAGCTTGAGCCAGTCTCAAGAGACCCAGTACTTC	CASSLSQSQETQYF
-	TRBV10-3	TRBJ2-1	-	TGTGCCATCAGTACGTCTAGGGAGCAGTTCTTC	CAISTSREQFF